This T cell receptor beta chain came from a study of T cells in Graves' hyperthyroidism and ophthalmopathy. The CDR3 length is 13 residues. Germline CDR1 MNHEY, CDR2 SVGAGI. V dropped 2 bases and J dropped 15 bases, with 17 bases sitting between them. Template material for amplifying TCR beta CDR3 regions consisted of RNA transcripts. HTBI primers were used for first-round RT-PCR of the TCR CDR3. MiXCR was run by TCRdb on the multiplex PCR reads, yielding one entry per CDR3 protein. This sample yields about 420,000 distinct CDR3 sequences, of which around 14% are seen a single time; over 12% belongs to the top ten.

The sample taken for sequencing was blood. This receptor was taken from a woman aged 18-29 years with Graves' hyperthyroidism. This chain uses TRBV6-5 with TRBJ1-5; D gene ambiguous. CDR3 nucleotides: TGTGCCAGCAGTTACGGGCAGCCTTCCTCGGGGCATTTT. Protein sequence: CASSYGQPSSGHF.